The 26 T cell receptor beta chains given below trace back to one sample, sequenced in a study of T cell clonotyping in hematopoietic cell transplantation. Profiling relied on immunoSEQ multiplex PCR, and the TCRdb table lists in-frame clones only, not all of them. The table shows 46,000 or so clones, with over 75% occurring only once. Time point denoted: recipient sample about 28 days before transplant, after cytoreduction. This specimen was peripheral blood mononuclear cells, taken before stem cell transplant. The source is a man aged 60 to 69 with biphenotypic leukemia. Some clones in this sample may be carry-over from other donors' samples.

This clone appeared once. The CDR3 coding sequence is TGTGCCAGCAGCTTAGGGCTGCCAAGCTACGAGCAGTACTTC. Its translation is CASSLGLPSYEQYF. The V call is TRBV11-2, the J call TRBJ2-7, with D unclear. V was cut by 1 base and J by 3 bases, with 10 bases left in between. The CDR3 length is 14 residues. From germline, CDR1 is SGHAT and CDR2 FQNNGV.

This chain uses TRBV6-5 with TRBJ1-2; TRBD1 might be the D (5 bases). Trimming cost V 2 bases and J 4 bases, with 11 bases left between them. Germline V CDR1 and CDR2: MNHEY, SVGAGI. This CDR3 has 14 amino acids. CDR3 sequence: CASSYDLTVYGYTF. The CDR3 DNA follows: TGTGCCAGCAGTTACGACCTGACAGTCTATGGCTACACCTTC.

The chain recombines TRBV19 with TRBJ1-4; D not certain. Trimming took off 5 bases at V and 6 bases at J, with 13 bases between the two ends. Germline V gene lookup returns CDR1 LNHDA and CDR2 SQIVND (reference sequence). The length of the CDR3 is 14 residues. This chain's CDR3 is CASSPLIGDEKLFF. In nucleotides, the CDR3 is TGTGCCAGTAGTCCCCTCATCGGGGATGAAAAACTGTTTTTT.

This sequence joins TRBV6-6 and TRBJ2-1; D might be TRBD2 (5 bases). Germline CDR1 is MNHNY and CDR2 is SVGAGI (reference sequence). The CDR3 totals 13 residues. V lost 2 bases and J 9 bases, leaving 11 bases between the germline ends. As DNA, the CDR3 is TGTGCCAGCAGTTACGATAGTCGGGGTGAGCAGTTCTTC. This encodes CASSYDSRGEQFF.

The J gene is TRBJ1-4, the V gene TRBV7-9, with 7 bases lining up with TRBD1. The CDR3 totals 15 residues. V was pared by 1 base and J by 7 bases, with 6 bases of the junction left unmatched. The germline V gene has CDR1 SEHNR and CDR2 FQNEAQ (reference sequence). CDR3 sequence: CASSLVQGRGEKLFF. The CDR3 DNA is TGTGCCAGCAGCTTAGTACAGGGGAGGGGTGAAAAACTGTTTTTT.

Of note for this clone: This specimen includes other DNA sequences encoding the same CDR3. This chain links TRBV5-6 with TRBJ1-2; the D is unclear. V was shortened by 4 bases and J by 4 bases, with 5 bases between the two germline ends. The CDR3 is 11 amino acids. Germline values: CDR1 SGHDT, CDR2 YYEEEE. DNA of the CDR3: TGTGCCAGCAGCCTTGGCTATGGCTACACCTTC. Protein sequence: CASSLGYGYTF.

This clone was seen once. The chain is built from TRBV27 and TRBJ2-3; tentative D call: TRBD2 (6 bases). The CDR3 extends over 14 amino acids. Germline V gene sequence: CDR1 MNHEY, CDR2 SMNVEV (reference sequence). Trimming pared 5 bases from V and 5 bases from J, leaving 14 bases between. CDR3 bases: TGTGCCAGCAGTCTACAATGGAGGGAAGATACGCAGTATTTT. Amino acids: CASSLQWREDTQYF.

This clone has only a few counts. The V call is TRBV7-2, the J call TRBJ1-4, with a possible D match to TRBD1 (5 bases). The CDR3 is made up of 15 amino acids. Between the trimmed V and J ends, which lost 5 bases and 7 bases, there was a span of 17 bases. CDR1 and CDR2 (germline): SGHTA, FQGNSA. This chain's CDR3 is CASSLEGGALEKLFF. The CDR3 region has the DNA TGTGCCAGCAGCCTCGAGGGTGGGGCGCTTGAAAAACTGTTTTTT.

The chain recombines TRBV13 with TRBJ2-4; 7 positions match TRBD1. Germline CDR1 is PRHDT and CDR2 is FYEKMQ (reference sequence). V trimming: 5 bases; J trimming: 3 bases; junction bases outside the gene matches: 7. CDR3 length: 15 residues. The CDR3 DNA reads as TGTGCCAGCAGCCCTAGGGGGCTTGGCAAAAACATTCAGTACTTC. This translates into CASSPRGLGKNIQYF. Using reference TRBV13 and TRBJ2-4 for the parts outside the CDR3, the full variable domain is AAGVIQSPRHLIKEKRETATLKCYPIPRHDTVYWYQQGPGQDPQFLISFYEKMQSDKGSIPDRFSAQQFSDYHSELNMSSLELGDSALYFCASSPRGLGKNIQYFGAGTRLSVL.

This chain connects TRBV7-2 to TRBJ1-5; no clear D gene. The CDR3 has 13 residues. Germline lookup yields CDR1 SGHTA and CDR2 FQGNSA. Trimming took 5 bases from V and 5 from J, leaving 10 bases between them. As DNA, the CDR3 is TGTGCCAGCAGCGCGCTGAGAGATCAGCCCCAGCATTTT. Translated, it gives CASSALRDQPQHF.

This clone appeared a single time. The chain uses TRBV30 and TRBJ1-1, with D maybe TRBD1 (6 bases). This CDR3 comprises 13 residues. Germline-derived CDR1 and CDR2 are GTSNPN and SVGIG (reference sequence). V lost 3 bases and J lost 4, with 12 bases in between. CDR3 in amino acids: CAWSRKGGTEAFF. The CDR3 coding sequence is TGTGCCTGGAGCCGAAAGGGGGGCACTGAAGCTTTCTTT. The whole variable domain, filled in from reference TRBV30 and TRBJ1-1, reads SQTIHQWPATLVQPVGSPLSLECTVEGTSNPNLYWYRQAAGRGLQLLFYSVGIGQISSEVPQNLSASRPQDRQFILSSKKLLLSDSGFYLCAWSRKGGTEAFFGQGTRLTVV.

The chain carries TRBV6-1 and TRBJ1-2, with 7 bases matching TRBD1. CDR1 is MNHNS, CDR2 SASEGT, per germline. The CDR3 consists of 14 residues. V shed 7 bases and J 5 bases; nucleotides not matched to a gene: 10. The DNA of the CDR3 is TGTGCCAGCATGACATACTTACAGGGGTATGGCTACACCTTC. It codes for CASMTYLQGYGYTF.

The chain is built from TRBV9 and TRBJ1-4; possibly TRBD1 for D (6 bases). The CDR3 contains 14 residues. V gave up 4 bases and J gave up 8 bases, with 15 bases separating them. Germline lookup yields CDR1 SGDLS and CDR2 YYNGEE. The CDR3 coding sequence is TGTGCCAGCAGCTCCGATCAGGGGAGCGAAAAACTGTTTTTT. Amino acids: CASSSDQGSEKLFF.

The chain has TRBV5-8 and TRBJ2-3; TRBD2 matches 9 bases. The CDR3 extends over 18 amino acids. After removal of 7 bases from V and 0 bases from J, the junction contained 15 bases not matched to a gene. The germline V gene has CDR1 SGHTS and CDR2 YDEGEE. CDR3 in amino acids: CASPAGFSGRPSTDTQYF. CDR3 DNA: TGTGCCAGCCCCGCCGGATTTAGCGGGAGACCTAGCACAGATACGCAGTATTTT.

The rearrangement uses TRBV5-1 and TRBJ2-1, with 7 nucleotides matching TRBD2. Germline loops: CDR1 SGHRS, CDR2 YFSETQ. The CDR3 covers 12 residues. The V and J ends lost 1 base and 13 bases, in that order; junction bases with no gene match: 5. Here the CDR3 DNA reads TGCGCCAGCAGCTTGAGCGGGGAGGCCCAGTTCTTC. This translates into CASSLSGEAQFF.

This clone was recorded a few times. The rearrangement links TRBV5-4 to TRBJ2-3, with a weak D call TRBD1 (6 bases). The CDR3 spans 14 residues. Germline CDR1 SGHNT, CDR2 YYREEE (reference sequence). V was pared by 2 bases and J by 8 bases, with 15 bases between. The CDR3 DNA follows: TGTGCCAGCAGCTTCGGCCGGACAGATGTTACGCAGTATTTT. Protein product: CASSFGRTDVTQYF. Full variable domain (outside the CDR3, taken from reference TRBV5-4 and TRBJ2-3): ETGVTQSPTHLIKTRGQQVTLRCSSQSGHNTVSWYQQALGQGPQFIFQYYREEENGRGNFPPRFSGLQFPNYSSELNVNALELDDSALYLCASSFGRTDVTQYFGPGTRLTVL.

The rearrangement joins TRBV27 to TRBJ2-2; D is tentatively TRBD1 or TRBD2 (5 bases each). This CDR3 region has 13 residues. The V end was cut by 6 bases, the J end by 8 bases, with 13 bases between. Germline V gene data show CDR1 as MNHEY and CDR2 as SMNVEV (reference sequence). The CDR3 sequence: CASRGTEEGELFF. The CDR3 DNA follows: TGTGCCAGCAGGGGGACGGAGGAGGGGGAGCTGTTTTTT.

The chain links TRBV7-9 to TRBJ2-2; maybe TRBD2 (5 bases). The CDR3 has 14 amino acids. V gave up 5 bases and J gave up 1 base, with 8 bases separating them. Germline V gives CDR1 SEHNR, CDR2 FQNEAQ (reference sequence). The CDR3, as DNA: TGTGCCAGCAGCGAAGGAGGGAACACCGGGGAGCTGTTTTTT. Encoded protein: CASSEGGNTGELFF.

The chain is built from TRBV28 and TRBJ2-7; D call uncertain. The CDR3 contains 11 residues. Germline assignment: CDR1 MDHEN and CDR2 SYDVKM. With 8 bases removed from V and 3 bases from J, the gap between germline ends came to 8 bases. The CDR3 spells CASGAHYEQYF. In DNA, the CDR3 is TGTGCCAGCGGCGCGCACTACGAGCAGTACTTC.

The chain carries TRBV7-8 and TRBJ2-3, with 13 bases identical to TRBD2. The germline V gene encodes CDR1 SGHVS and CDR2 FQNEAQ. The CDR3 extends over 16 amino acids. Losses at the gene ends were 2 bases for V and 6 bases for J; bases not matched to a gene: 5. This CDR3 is CASSLRTSGSRDTQYF. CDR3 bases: TGTGCCAGCAGCTTACGGACTAGCGGGAGTAGGGATACGCAGTATTTT. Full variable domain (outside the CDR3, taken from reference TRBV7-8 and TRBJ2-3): GAGVSQSPRYKVAKRGQDVALRCDPISGHVSLFWYQQALGQGPEFLTYFQNEAQLDKSGLPSDRFFAERPEGSVSTLKIQRTQQEDSAVYLCASSLRTSGSRDTQYFGPGTRLTVL.

CDR3 coding DNA: TGTGCCAGCAGCTTGATACAGTATGGGCGTGGCTACACCTTC. Its translation: CASSLIQYGRGYTF. The chain couples TRBV5-6 to TRBJ1-2; D is ambiguous. Germline-derived CDR1 and CDR2 are SGHDT and YYEEEE. This CDR3 spans 14 amino acids. Trimming shortened V by 1 base and J by 7 bases, and 14 bases separated the two germline ends.

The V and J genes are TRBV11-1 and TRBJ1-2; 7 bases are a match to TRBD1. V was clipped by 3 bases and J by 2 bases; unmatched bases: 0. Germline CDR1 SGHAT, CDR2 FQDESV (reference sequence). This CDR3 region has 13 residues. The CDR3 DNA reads TGTGCCAGCAGCTTGGGACAGAACTATGGCTACACCTTC. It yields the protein CASSLGQNYGYTF.

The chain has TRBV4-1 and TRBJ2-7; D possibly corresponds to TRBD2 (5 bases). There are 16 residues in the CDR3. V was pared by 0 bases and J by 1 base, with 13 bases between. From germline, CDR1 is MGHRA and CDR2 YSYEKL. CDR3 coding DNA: TGCGCCAGCAGCCAAGAGCCTTCGGACTTATCCTACGAGCAGTACTTC. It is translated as CASSQEPSDLSYEQYF.

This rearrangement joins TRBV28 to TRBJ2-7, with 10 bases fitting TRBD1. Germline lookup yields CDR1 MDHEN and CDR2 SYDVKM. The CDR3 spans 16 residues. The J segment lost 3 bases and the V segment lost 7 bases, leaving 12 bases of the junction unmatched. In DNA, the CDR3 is TGTGCCAGCACCGGGACAGGGGTAAGTCTCGACTACGAGCAGTACTTC. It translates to CASTGTGVSLDYEQYF.

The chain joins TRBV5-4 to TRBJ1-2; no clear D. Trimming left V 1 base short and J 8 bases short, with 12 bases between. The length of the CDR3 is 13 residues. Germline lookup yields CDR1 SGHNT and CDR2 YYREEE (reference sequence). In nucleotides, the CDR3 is TGTGCCAGCAGCTTGACTTCGGTCCTCGGCTACACCTTC. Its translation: CASSLTSVLGYTF.

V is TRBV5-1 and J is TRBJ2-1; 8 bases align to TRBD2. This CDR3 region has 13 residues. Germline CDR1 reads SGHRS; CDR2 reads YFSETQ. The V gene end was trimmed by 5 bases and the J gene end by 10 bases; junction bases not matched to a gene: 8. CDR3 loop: CASSLLAGMEQFF. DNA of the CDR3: TGCGCCAGCAGTCTCCTAGCGGGTATGGAGCAGTTCTTC.